This record concerns one T cell receptor (beta chain) sequence. Per the germline V gene, CDR1 is LGHNA and CDR2 is YSLEER. V was pared by 0 bases and J by 0 bases, with 6 bases between. This CDR3 has 15 amino acids. Authors' processing steps: How many nucleated cells were present was estimated from reference gene primer amplification. Assay used: immunoSEQ multiplex PCR; TCRdb lists only in-frame clones, some missing. V and J calls and clone size follow that table, whereas D and trimming were derived from the DNA. The table records hundreds of thousands of clones, 86% of them present only once. These data originate in a study of blood T cell repertoires in COVID-19. As for the study in general: Samples taken during acute and convalescent COVID-19 were collected in the United States, Italy and Spain. PBMCs, B-cell-depleted T cells, or T cells provided the cDNA or gDNA that made up the material.

The receptor was isolated from a man at least 80 years old with acute or convalescent COVID-19. The sequenced material came from peripheral blood. This rearrangement joins TRBV4-3 to TRBJ1-5; no clear D. CDR3 residues: CASSQDHSSNQPQHF. For the CDR3, the DNA is TGCGCCAGCAGCCAAGACCACAGTAGCAATCAGCCCCAGCATTTT.